This record covers a single T cell receptor (beta chain). The antigen remains undetermined. Primers for the PCR totalled 60 Vbeta and 13 Jbeta. Clones were sequenced by immunoSEQ multiplex PCR, and TCRdb holds only the in-frame ones, with some missing. The sample lists about 110,000 clones, about 83% occurring once. This entry comes from a study of cytomegalovirus exposure and HLA in healthy donors. Regarding the study as a whole: CMV antigen specificity was confirmed in vitro for three CMV-associated chains. The majority of TCR sequences were rare, yet some public TCRs appeared in many donors.

With 3 bases clipped from V and 3 bases from J, the junction kept 2 bases outside the gene matches. This CDR3 region has 14 residues. Germline values: CDR1 SGDLS, CDR2 YYNGEE. This chain joins TRBV9 and TRBJ1-5; 8 nucleotides align to TRBD1. The TCR comes from a female donor in good health and CMV-seropositive. Sequencing was carried out using PBMCs. The CDR3 is CASSATGDNQPQHF. The CDR3 region has the DNA TGTGCCAGCAGCGCGACAGGGGACAATCAGCCCCAGCATTTT.